This TCR beta chain is drawn from a study of blood T cell repertoires in COVID-19. Study-level information: Acute and convalescent COVID-19 samples came from the United States, Italy and Spain. T cells, B-cell-depleted T cells, or PBMCs provided the cDNA or gDNA that served as material.

The authors' processing: How many nucleated cells were present was estimated from reference gene primer amplification. Clones were sequenced by immunoSEQ multiplex PCR, and TCRdb holds only the in-frame ones, with some missing. V and J calls and clone size follow that table, whereas D and trimming were derived from the DNA. The data hold hundreds of thousands of clones, with roughly 82% observed a single time. A word on this clone: The same CDR3 arises from other DNA sequences in this sample as well.

The sequence was obtained from a woman in her 70s with acute or convalescent COVID-19. Material for sequencing was peripheral blood.

The CDR3 loop reads CASSLDSMNTEAFF. In DNA form, the CDR3 reads TGTGCCAGCAGCTTAGACAGCATGAACACTGAAGCTTTCTTT. The chain links TRBV7-9 to TRBJ1-1; no reliable D call. This CDR3 region has 14 residues. Trimming removed 1 base from V and 0 bases from J, with 6 bases in between. The germline V gene encodes CDR1 SEHNR and CDR2 FQNEAQ (reference sequence).